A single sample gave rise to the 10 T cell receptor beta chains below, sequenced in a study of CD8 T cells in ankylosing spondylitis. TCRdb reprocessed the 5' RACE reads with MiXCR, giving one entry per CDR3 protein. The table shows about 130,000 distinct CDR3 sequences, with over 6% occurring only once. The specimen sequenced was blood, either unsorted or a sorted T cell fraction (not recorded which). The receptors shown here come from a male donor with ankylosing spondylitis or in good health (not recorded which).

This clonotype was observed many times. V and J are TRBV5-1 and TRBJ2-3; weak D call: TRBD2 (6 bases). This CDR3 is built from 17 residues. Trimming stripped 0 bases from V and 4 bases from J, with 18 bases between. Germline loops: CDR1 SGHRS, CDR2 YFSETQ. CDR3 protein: CASSLDSSRGVADTQYF. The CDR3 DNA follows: TGCGCCAGCAGCTTGGACTCATCGCGGGGAGTGGCAGATACGCAGTATTTT.

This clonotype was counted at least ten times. The CDR3, as DNA: TGCAGTGCTTCAATGCCGAGCGGGACAGGGGCGGATGGCTACACCTTC. Translated: CSASMPSGTGADGYTF. The chain links TRBV20-1 to TRBJ1-2; 10 nucleotides line up with TRBD1. The CDR3 sequence is 16 residues long. Germline loops: CDR1 DFQATT, CDR2 SNEGSKA (reference sequence). Trimming cost V 5 bases and J 6 bases; bases outside gene matches: 15.

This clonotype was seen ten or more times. CDR3 loop: CASNQLSTEAFF. The CDR3 DNA reads TGTGCCAGTAATCAGTTATCCACTGAAGCTTTCTTT. The rearrangement links TRBV19 to TRBJ1-1; D unresolved. CDR1 LNHDA and CDR2 SQIVND come from the germline V gene (reference sequence). V dropped 7 bases and J dropped 4 bases, with 10 bases sitting between them. This CDR3 comprises 12 residues.

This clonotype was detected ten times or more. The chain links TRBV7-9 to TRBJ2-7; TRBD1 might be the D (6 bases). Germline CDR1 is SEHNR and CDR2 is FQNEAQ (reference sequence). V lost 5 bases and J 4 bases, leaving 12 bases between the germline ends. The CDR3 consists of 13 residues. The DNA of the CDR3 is TGTGCCAGCAGCCCCCGGACAGCATACGAGCAGTACTTC. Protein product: CASSPRTAYEQYF.

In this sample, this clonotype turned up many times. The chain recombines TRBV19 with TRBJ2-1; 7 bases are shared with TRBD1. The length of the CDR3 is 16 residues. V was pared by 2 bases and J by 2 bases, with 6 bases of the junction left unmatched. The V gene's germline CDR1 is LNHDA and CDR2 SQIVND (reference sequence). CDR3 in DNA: TGTGCCAGTAGTATAAGGGGCAGGGGGACCTACAATGAGCAGTTCTTC. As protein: CASSIRGRGTYNEQFF.

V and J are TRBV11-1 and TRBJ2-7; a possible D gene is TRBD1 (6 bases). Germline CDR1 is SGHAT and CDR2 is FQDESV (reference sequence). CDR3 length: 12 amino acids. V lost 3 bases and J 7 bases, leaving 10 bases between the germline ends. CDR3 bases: TGTGCCAGCAGCTTGGGGGCGACGGAGCAGTACTTC. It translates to CASSLGATEQYF.

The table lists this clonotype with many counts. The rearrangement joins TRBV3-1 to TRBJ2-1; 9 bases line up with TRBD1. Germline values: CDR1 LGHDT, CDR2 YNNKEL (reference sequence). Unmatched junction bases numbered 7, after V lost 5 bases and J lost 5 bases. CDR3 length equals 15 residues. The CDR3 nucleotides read TGTGCCAGCAGCGGGTTCTGGACAGGGGACAATGAGCAGTTCTTC. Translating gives CASSGFWTGDNEQFF.

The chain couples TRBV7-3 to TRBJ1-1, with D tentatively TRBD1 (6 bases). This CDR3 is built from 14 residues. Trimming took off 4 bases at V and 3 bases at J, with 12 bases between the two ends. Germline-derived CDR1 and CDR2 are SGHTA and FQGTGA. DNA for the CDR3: TGTGCCAGCAGCTCGGGACACGGTGACACTGAAGCTTTCTTT. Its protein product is CASSSGHGDTEAFF.

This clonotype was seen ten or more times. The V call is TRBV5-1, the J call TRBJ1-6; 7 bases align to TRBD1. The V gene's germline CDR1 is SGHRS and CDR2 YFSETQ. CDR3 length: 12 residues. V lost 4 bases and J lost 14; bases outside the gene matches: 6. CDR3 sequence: CASSPNRGSLHF. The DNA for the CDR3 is TGCGCCAGCAGCCCAAACAGGGGATCCCTCCACTTT.

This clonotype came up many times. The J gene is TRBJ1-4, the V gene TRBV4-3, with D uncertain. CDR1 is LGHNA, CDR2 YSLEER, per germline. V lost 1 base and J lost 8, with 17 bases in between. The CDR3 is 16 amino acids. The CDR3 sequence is CASSQGMSPSAEKLFF. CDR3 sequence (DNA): TGCGCCAGCAGCCAAGGCATGTCACCAAGTGCGGAAAAACTGTTTTTT.